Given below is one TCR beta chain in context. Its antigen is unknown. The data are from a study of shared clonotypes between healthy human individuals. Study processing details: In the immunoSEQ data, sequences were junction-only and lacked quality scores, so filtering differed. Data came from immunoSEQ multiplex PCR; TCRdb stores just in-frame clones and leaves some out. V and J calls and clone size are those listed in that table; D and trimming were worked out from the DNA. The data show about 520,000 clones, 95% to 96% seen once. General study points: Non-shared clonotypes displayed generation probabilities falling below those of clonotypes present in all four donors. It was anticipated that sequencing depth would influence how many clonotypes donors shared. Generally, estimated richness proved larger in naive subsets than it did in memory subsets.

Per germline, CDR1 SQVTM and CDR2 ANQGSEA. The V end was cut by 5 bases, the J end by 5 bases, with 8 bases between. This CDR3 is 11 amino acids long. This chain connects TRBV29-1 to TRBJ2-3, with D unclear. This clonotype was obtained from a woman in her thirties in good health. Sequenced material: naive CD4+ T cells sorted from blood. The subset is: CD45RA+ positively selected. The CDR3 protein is CSVWSGDTQYF. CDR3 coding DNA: TGCAGCGTTTGGAGTGGAGATACGCAGTATTTT.